These 23 T cell receptor beta chains came from one sample sequenced in a study of CD8 T cells in Susac syndrome. A quantity of about 0.5 to 1 ug RNA underwent reverse transcription using random hexamers. TCRdb redid the calling of the immunoSEQ multiplex PCR reads with MiXCR, one entry per CDR3 protein. Of 170,000 or so distinct CDR3 sequences in the sample, over 85% were seen once. The sequencing input was CD4+ T cells from PBMCs. These receptors came from a human donor with multiple sclerosis.

The chain employs TRBV5-6 and TRBJ2-1; D perhaps matches TRBD2 (5 bases). The CDR3 has 16 residues. Trimming cost V 1 base and J 4 bases, with 15 bases left between them. The germline gives CDR1 SGHDT, CDR2 YYEEEE. The CDR3 DNA sequence: TGTGCCAGCAGCTTGTTCCCTAGCCAAGGTTACAATGAGCAGTTCTTC. Its protein is CASSLFPSQGYNEQFF.

V and J are TRBV20-1 and TRBJ2-3, with 11 nucleotides matching TRBD2. The junction had 8 bases not matched to a gene; V was cut back by 6 bases and J by 0 bases. The CDR3 spans 16 residues. CDR1 and CDR2 (germline): DFQATT, SNEGSKA (reference sequence). The CDR3 DNA is TGCAGTGCCGTCTTTAGCGGGGGGGCTAGCACAGATACGCAGTATTTT. It encodes CSAVFSGGASTDTQYF.

The chain carries TRBV4-1 and TRBJ2-5, with no clear D. The V and J ends lost 0 bases and 2 bases respectively, with 19 bases between them. Germline V lookup: CDR1 MGHRA, CDR2 YSYEKL. The CDR3 has 18 residues. The CDR3 loop is CASSQEAPDGFLQETQYF. CDR3 sequence (DNA): TGCGCCAGCAGCCAAGAAGCTCCGGACGGTTTCTTACAAGAGACCCAGTACTTC.

The rearrangement joins TRBV2 to TRBJ1-2; 7 nucleotides agree with TRBD1. This CDR3 contains 15 residues. Germline V gene lookup returns CDR1 SNHLY and CDR2 FYNNEI. J was trimmed by 6 bases and V by 3 bases; bases with no gene match: 10. The CDR3 here is CASSEGQSLVNGYTF. The CDR3 DNA reads as TGTGCCAGCAGTGAGGGACAGTCCCTCGTTAATGGCTACACCTTC. Full variable domain (outside the CDR3, taken from reference TRBV2 and TRBJ1-2): EPEVTQTPSHQVTQMGQEVILRCVPISNHLYFYWYRQILGQKVEFLVSFYNNEISEKSEIFDDQFSVERPDGSNFTLKIRSTKLEDSAMYFCASSEGQSLVNGYTFGSGTRLTVV.

The rearrangement uses TRBV6-5 and TRBJ2-1, with a weak D call TRBD2 (6 bases). This CDR3 has 16 amino acids. V was trimmed by 6 bases and J by 7 bases, leaving 22 bases between them. CDR1 is MNHEY and CDR2 is SVGAGI in the germline V gene. The DNA for the CDR3 is TGTGCCAGCAGCTTAACCGGAGGGAGTCGGTTGAATGAGCAGTTCTTC. Its protein product is CASSLTGGSRLNEQFF.

The chain combines TRBV28 with TRBJ2-7, with D tentatively TRBD2 (7 bases). The CDR3 is made up of 16 amino acids. Trimming shortened V by 5 bases and J by 3 bases, and 20 bases separated the two germline ends. Germline values: CDR1 MDHEN, CDR2 SYDVKM. The CDR3 sequence is CASSPRGGGRIYEQYF. CDR3 coding DNA: TGTGCCAGCAGTCCCCGGGGAGGGGGGAGGATCTACGAGCAGTACTTC.

J is TRBJ1-1 and V is TRBV29-1; weak D call: TRBD1 (6 bases). Trimming shortened V by 4 bases and J by 0 bases, and 9 bases separated the two germline ends. There are 13 residues in the CDR3. The germline V gene has CDR1 SQVTM and CDR2 ANQGSEA. CDR3 in DNA: TGCAGCGTTGGTCGGGACATGAACACTGAAGCTTTCTTT. This sequence encodes CSVGRDMNTEAFF. The variable domain in full, with the rest retrieved from reference TRBV29-1 and TRBJ1-1, is SAVISQKPSRDICQRGTSLTIQCQVDSQVTMMFWYRQQPGQSLTLIATANQGSEATYESGFVIDKFPISRPNLTFSTLTVSNMSPEDSSIYLCSVGRDMNTEAFFGQGTRLTVV.

The V and J genes are TRBV5-1 and TRBJ1-5, with 8 bases identical to TRBD1. Germline trimming cut 3 bases from V and 4 bases from J; bases unmatched to any gene: 6. Germline V gives CDR1 SGHRS, CDR2 YFSETQ. This CDR3 is built from 15 residues. CDR3 amino acids: CASSWTGNGNQPQHF. CDR3 DNA sequence: TGCGCCAGCAGCTGGACAGGGAACGGGAATCAGCCCCAGCATTTT.

This chain joins TRBV6-2 or TRBV6-3 and TRBJ2-1; D possibly corresponds to TRBD1 (6 bases). V was trimmed by 2 bases and J by 10 bases, leaving 18 bases between them. This CDR3 region has 15 residues. Per the germline V gene, CDR1 is MNHEY and CDR2 is SVGEGT. The CDR3 DNA follows: TGTGCCAGCAGTTACGCCAGCACCAGGGGATCCGAGCAGTTCTTC. It codes for CASSYASTRGSEQFF.

The chain joins TRBV7-3 to TRBJ2-2; 8 nucleotides agree with TRBD1. V gave up 3 bases and J gave up 4 bases; unmatched junction bases: 7. The CDR3 consists of 16 residues. Germline V lookup: CDR1 SGHTA, CDR2 FQGTGA. CDR3 protein: CASSFGPGGGTGELFF. CDR3 nucleotides: TGTGCCAGCAGCTTTGGCCCAGGGGGCGGCACCGGGGAGCTGTTTTTT.

The chain couples TRBV9 to TRBJ2-2; D remains ambiguous. Germline CDR1 reads SGDLS; CDR2 reads YYNGEE. CDR3 length: 16 residues. With 0 bases removed from V and 0 bases from J, the gap between germline ends came to 9 bases. The CDR3, as DNA: TGTGCCAGCAGCGTAGTTGGAGTGCCGAACACCGGGGAGCTGTTTTTT. Residues: CASSVVGVPNTGELFF.

CDR3 DNA: TGTGCCAGCTCTTTGGCGGCAAACTATGGCTACACCTTC. Amino acids: CASSLAANYGYTF. The chain recombines TRBV3-1 with TRBJ1-2; D remains unclear. Per germline, CDR1 LGHDT and CDR2 YNNKEL (reference sequence). The CDR3 length is 13 residues. Trimming took off 8 bases at V and 2 bases at J, with 12 bases between the two ends.

J is TRBJ2-7 and V is TRBV28; D unclear. Trimming removed 5 bases at V and 2 bases at J, with 16 bases between. Germline assignment: CDR1 MDHEN and CDR2 SYDVKM. This CDR3 has 15 amino acids. The CDR3 reads CASSTATVRPYEQYF. CDR3 DNA: TGTGCCAGCAGTACGGCAACAGTCCGCCCCTACGAGCAGTACTTC.

This chain connects TRBV7-9 to TRBJ1-1; D gene unclear. CDR3 size: 14 residues. The V end lost 5 bases, the J end lost 3 bases, and 13 bases lay between the germline ends. Germline loops: CDR1 SEHNR, CDR2 FQNEAQ (reference sequence). For the CDR3, the DNA is TGTGCCAGCAGCCATCATGGGAGGGACACTGAAGCTTTCTTT. Translating gives CASSHHGRDTEAFF.

As to this clonotype: At one boundary the junction diverges from the germline segment, which might be a read error. This chain links TRBV27 with TRBJ1-1, with TRBD1 identical over 9 bases. The CDR3 spans 14 residues. The germline gives CDR1 MNHEY, CDR2 SMNVEV (reference sequence). The CDR3 sequence is CASSSTGGNTEAFF. CDR3 DNA sequence: TGTGCTAGCAGTTCGACAGGGGGGAACACTGAAGCTTTCTTT.

This chain links TRBV2 with TRBJ1-5, with unresolved D. V lost 2 bases and J lost 0, with 5 bases in between. This CDR3 comprises 14 residues. Germline lookup yields CDR1 SNHLY and CDR2 FYNNEI. The CDR3 sequence is CASSEMVSNQPQHF. In DNA form, the CDR3 reads TGTGCCAGCAGTGAAATGGTTAGCAATCAGCCCCAGCATTTT.

In regard to this clonotype: At one of its ends the junction is not consistent with the germline gene, which may arise from a read error. The chain carries TRBV29-1 and TRBJ1-1; D remains unclear. This CDR3 contains 13 residues. In germline, CDR1 is SQVTM, CDR2 ANQGSEA. The DNA for the CDR3 is TGCAGCGTTCCAGGTTTCAGGAACACTGAAGCTTCCTTT. Translation gives CSVPGFRNTEASF.

This chain uses TRBV11-2 with TRBJ2-2, with 10 bases identical to TRBD1. The junction had 15 bases not matched to a gene; V was cut back by 3 bases and J by 5 bases. The germline CDR1 and CDR2 sequences are SGHAT and FQNNGV. This CDR3 has 19 residues. The DNA for the CDR3 is TGTGCCAGCAGCTTTTTTTCGGGGACAGGGGCGGGATGGACCGGGGAGCTGTTTTTT. This gives the protein CASSFFSGTGAGWTGELFF.

DNA of the CDR3: TGTGCCAGCAGTTTGGCCCTTGGGTCTTTTGAGACCCAGTACTTC. Its translation is CASSLALGSFETQYF. The chain employs TRBV27 and TRBJ2-5; D gene unclear. The CDR3 runs 15 residues. From germline, CDR1 is MNHEY and CDR2 SMNVEV (reference sequence). The V gene lost 3 bases and the J gene lost 5 bases, with 16 bases spanning the gap.

V is TRBV3-1 and J is TRBJ1-5; no reliable D call. CDR3 length: 12 amino acids. Germline V CDR1 and CDR2: LGHDT, YNNKEL (reference sequence). V was pared by 0 bases and J by 8 bases, with 5 bases between. The CDR3 here is CASSQDSKPQHF. In nucleotides, the CDR3 is TGTGCCAGCAGCCAAGATAGTAAGCCCCAGCATTTT.

J is TRBJ2-5 and V is TRBV2; unclear D gene. This CDR3 spans 14 amino acids. The V end lost 6 bases, the J end lost 0 bases, and 11 bases lay between the germline ends. The germline V gene has CDR1 SNHLY and CDR2 FYNNEI. The CDR3 nucleotides read TGTGCCAGCAGGAGTCTAGGTTACCAAGAGACCCAGTACTTC. Translating it yields CASRSLGYQETQYF.

This clonotype was seen only a few times. V gene TRBV2 combines with J gene TRBJ2-1; D gene uncertain. CDR1 SNHLY and CDR2 FYNNEI come from the germline V gene. The ends were cut back, 4 bases at V and 3 bases at J, with 7 bases in the middle. CDR3 size: 13 residues. CDR3 sequence: CASSVRSYNEQFF. Here the CDR3 DNA reads TGTGCCAGCAGTGTTCGGAGCTACAATGAGCAGTTCTTC. Full variable domain (remainder filled in from reference TRBV2 and TRBJ2-1): EPEVTQTPSHQVTQMGQEVILRCVPISNHLYFYWYRQILGQKVEFLVSFYNNEISEKSEIFDDQFSVERPDGSNFTLKIRSTKLEDSAMYFCASSVRSYNEQFFGPGTRLTVL.

This rearrangement joins TRBV28 to TRBJ1-4, with a tentative D call TRBD1 (6 bases). V lost 7 bases, J lost 3 bases, and 12 bases lay in between. The CDR3 consists of 14 residues. Germline CDR1 and CDR2: MDHEN and SYDVKM. Written as DNA, the CDR3 is TGTGCCAGCAACTTACAGGGAGCTAATGAAAAACTGTTTTTT. Translation gives CASNLQGANEKLFF.